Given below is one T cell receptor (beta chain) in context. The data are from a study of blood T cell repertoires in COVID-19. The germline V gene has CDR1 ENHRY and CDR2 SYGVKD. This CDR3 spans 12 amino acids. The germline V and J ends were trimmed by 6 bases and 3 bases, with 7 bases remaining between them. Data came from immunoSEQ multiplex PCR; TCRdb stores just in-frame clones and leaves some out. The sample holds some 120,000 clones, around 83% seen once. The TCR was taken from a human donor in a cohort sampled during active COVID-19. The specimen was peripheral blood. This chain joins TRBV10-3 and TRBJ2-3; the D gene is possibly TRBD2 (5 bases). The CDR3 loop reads CAIREETDTQYF. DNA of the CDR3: TGTGCCATCAGGGAGGAGACAGATACGCAGTATTTT.